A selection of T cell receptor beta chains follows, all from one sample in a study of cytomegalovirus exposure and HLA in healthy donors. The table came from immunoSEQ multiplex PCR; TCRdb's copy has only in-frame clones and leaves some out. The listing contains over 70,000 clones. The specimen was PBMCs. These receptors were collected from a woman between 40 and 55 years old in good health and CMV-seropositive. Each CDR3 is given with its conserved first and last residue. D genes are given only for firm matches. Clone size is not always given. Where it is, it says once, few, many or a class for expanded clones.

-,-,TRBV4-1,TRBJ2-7,CASSQGGGWQGGGEYF,TGCGCCAGCAGCCAAGGAGGGGGGTGGCAGGGGGGCGGGGAGTACTTC
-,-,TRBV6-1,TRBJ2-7,CATHGDRDWSYEQYF,TGTGCCACCCATGGGGACCGGGACTGGTCCTACGAGCAGTACTTC
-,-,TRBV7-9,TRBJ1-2,CASSLGYGILEGYTF,TGTGCCAGCAGCTTAGGTTACGGGATCCTCGAGGGCTACACCTTC
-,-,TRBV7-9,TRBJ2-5,CASSLGGEEETQYF,TGTGCCAGCAGCTTAGGGGGGGAAGAAGAGACCCAGTACTTC
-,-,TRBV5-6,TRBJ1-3,CASNTATEAGNTIYF,TGTGCCAGCAACACCGCCACCGAGGCCGGAAACACCATATATTTT
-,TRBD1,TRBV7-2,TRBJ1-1,CASSPGQGNTEAFF,TGTGCCAGCAGCCCCGGACAGGGGAACACTGAAGCTTTCTTT
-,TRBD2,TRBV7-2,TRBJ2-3,CASRLGSGATDTQYF,TGTGCCAGCAGATTAGGGAGCGGGGCCACAGATACGCAGTATTTT
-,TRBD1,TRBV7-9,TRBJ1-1,CASSLGQGQHTEAFF,TGTGCCAGCAGCTTAGGGCAGGGACAGCACACTGAAGCTTTCTTT
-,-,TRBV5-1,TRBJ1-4,CASSPAGVSNEKLFF,TGCGCCAGCAGCCCGGCGGGGGTTTCTAATGAAAAACTGTTTTTT
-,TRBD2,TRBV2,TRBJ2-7,CASSDWTSGAYEQYF,TGTGCCAGCAGTGACTGGACTAGCGGGGCCTACGAGCAGTACTTC
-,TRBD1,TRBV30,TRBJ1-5,CAWSLNTRQGRKPQHF,TGTGCCTGGAGCCTTAACACAAGACAGGGGAGGAAGCCCCAGCATTTT
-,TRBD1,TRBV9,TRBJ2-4,CASSPHQGTGLNIQYF,TGTGCCAGCAGCCCCCACCAGGGGACAGGTCTAAACATTCAGTACTTC
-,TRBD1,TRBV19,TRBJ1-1,CASSPRDRGRLTEAFF,TGTGCCAGTAGCCCCCGGGACAGGGGGCGTTTAACTGAAGCTTTCTTT
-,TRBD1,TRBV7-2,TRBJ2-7,CASSDRGLRYEQYF,TGTGCCAGCAGCGACAGGGGGCTACGCTACGAGCAGTACTTC
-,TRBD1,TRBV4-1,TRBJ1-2,CASSQLGTGKNYGYTF,TGCGCCAGCAGCCAACTAGGGACAGGGAAAAACTATGGCTACACCTTC
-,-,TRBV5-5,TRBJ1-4,CASSLYYSTNEKLFF,TGTGCCAGCAGCTTGTACTATTCAACTAATGAAAAACTGTTTTTT
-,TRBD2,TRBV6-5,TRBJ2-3,CASRFSGGGTDTQYF,TGTGCCAGCAGATTCAGCGGGGGAGGCACAGATACGCAGTATTTT
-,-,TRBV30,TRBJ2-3,CAWRLGQTQYF,TGTGCCTGGAGACTCGGACAGACGCAGTATTTT
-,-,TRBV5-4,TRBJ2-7,CASSPKTSSYEQYF,TGTGCCAGCAGCCCAAAGACTAGTTCCTACGAGCAGTACTTC
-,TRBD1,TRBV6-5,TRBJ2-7,CASSYRDRAYEQYF,TGTGCCAGCAGTTACCGGGACAGGGCCTACGAGCAGTACTTC
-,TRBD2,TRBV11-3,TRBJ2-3,CASSPRTSGGPTDTQYF,TGTGCCAGCAGCCCGCGGACTAGCGGGGGACCCACAGATACGCAGTATTTT
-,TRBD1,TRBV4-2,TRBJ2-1,CASSQDLRQGAGEQFF,TGTGCCAGCAGCCAAGATCTCCGGCAGGGGGCGGGTGAGCAGTTCTTC
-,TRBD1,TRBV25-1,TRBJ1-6,CASSEYFYDRANSPLHF,TGTGCCAGCAGTGAATACTTTTACGACAGGGCCAATTCACCCCTCCACTTT
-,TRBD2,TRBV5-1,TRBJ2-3,CASSPPAGGPDTQYF,TGCGCCAGCAGCCCCCCGGCGGGGGGGCCAGATACGCAGTATTTT
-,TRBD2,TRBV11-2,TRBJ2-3,CASSSVGGRGDTQYF,TGTGCCAGCAGCTCGGTCGGGGGGAGGGGAGATACGCAGTATTTT
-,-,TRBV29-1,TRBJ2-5,CSVSLTQGLETQYF,TGCAGCGTTAGCCTAACTCAGGGACTAGAGACCCAGTACTTC
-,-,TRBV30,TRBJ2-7,CAWSLAGVTEQYF,TGTGCCTGGAGTCTGGCTGGAGTAACCGAGCAGTACTTC
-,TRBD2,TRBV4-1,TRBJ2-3,CASSQVLAGALLNTDTQYF,TGCGCCAGCAGCCAAGTGCTAGCGGGGGCCCTACTCAACACAGATACGCAGTATTTT
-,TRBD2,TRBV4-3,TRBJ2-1,CASSQDPSGGYNEQFF,TGCGCCAGCAGCCAAGATCCCAGCGGGGGCTACAATGAGCAGTTCTTC
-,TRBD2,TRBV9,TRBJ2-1,CASSGLLAGGYNEQFF,TGTGCCAGCAGCGGATTACTCGCGGGGGGATACAATGAGCAGTTCTTC
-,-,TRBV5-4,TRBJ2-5,CASSLVTGTGETQYF,TGTGCCAGCAGCTTGGTAACTGGTACCGGGGAGACCCAGTACTTC
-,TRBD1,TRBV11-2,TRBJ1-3,CASSPWTGGGGNTIYF,TGTGCCAGCAGCCCCTGGACAGGGGGGGGTGGAAACACCATATATTTT
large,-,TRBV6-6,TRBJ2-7,CASGRGSYEQYF,TGTGCCAGTGGGCGGGGATCCTACGAGCAGTACTTC
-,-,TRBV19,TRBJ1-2,CASSIVQGSINYGYTF,TGTGCCAGTAGTATAGTTCAGGGCTCGATCAACTATGGCTACACCTTC
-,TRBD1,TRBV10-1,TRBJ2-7,CASSPGTGTYEQYF,TGCGCCAGCAGCCCCGGGACAGGAACCTACGAGCAGTACTTC
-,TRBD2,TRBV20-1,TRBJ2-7,CSARTSYEQYF,TGCAGTGCGAGGACTAGCTACGAGCAGTACTTC
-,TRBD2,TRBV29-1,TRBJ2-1,CSVRGTSGSMDEQFF,TGCAGCGTCAGAGGGACTAGCGGGAGCATGGATGAGCAGTTCTTC
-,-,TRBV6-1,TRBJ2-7,CASSDPRLDNYGQYF,TGTGCCAGCAGTGACCCACGACTAGACAACTACGGGCAGTACTTC
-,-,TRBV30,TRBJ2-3,CAWIRGAGDPDTQYF,TGTGCCTGGATCCGGGGGGCGGGAGACCCAGATACGCAGTATTTT
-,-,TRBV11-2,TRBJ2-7,CASSLLYSSYEQYF,TGTGCCAGCAGCTTACTGTACAGTTCCTACGAGCAGTACTTC
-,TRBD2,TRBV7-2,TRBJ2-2,CASSLALPFSGGARGELFF,TGTGCCAGCAGCTTAGCGCTCCCGTTTAGCGGGGGGGCTAGGGGGGAGCTGTTTTTT
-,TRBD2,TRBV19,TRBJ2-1,CASSPGLASDEQFF,TGTGCCAGTAGTCCGGGACTAGCATCAGATGAGCAGTTCTTC
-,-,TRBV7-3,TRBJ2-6,CASSRRRGATGSGANVLTF,TGTGCCAGCAGCAGGCGTCGGGGGGCCACTGGTTCTGGGGCCAACGTCCTGACTTTC
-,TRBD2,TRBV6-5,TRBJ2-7,CASSKGLAGAIQYF,TGTGCCAGCAGTAAAGGACTAGCGGGGGCCATCCAGTACTTC
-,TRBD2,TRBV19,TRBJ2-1,CASRETSGGPNEQFF,TGTGCCAGTAGGGAGACTAGCGGGGGCCCAAATGAGCAGTTCTTC
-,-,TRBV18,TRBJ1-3,CASSETGIGNTIYF,TGTGCCAGCTCAGAAACAGGGATTGGAAACACCATATATTTT
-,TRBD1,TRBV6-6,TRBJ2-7,CAVKTGDAYEQYF,TGTGCCGTCAAGACAGGGGACGCCTACGAGCAGTACTTC
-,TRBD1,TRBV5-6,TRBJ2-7,CASSIPQGDVMYEQYF,TGTGCCAGCAGCATACCCCAGGGGGACGTAATGTACGAGCAGTACTTC
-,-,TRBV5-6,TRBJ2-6,CASSVRVGWASSGANVLTF,TGTGCCAGCAGCGTCAGGGTTGGGTGGGCCAGCTCTGGGGCCAACGTCCTGACTTTC
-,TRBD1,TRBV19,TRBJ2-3,CASSMGQGAGRDTQYF,TGTGCCAGTAGTATGGGACAGGGGGCTGGGAGGGATACGCAGTATTTT
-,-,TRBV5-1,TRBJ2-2,CASSPTGIRTGELFF,TGCGCCAGCAGCCCCACAGGGATCCGGACCGGGGAGCTGTTTTTT